The subject of this entry is one T cell receptor beta chain. The protocol was immunoSEQ multiplex PCR, while the TCRdb copy is restricted to in-frame clones and leaves out a portion. Seen here are approximately 9,700 clones, about 85% observed once, and the top ten hold about 7.6%. The CDR3 is made up of 13 amino acids. V dropped 4 bases and J dropped 5 bases, with 8 bases sitting between them. Germline V gene lookup returns CDR1 MGHRA and CDR2 YSYEKL. The source of the sample is a study of somatic mutations in cytotoxic T cells in rheumatoid arthritis. The clonotype was recovered from an adult with rheumatoid arthritis. The chain joins TRBV4-1 to TRBJ2-2; D remains unclear. Specimen: CD8+ T cells sorted from blood. In nucleotides, the CDR3 is TGCGCCAGCAGCCCCGGTTGGACCGGGGAGCTGTTTTTT. Protein: CASSPGWTGELFF.